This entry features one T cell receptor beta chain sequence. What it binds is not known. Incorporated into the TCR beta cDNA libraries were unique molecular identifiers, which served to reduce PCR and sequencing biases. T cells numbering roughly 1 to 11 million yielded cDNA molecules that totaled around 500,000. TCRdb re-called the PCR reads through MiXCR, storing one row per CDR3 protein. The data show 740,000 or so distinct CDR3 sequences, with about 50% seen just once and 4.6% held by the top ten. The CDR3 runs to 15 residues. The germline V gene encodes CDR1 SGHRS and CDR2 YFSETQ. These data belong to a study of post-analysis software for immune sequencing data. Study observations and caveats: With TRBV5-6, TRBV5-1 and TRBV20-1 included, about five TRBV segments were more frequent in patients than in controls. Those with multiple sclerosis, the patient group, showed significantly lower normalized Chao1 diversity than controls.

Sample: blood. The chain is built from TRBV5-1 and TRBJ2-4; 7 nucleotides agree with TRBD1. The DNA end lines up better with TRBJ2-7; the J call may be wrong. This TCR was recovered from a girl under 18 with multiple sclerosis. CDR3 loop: CASSLGETGANEQYF. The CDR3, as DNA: TGCGCCAGCAGCTTGGGCGAAACAGGGGCTAACGAGCAGTACTTC.